This T cell receptor (beta chain) came from a study of T-cell memory formation after mild COVID-19. Study results and caveats: Contracting CD4+ clones sat mainly in CM and EM; CD8+ in EMRA. Within pre-infection memory, some responding clones were found, suggesting cross-reactive memory joined. Whereas later expanders leaned CD4+, clones contracting day 15 to 85 showed a balanced CD4/CD8 makeup.

TCRdb independently ran MiXCR on the 5' RACE reads; one entry per CDR3 protein. The data contain fewer than 650,000 distinct CDR3 sequences, about 20% of them singletons. The germline V gene has CDR1 LNHDA and CDR2 SQIVND (reference sequence). The CDR3 is made up of 15 amino acids. In its sample, this clonotype was seen once. Its specificity is not known. Its ends do not fully match the called genes, so a read error is possible. The sequenced sample was PBMCs or a T cell subset sorted from them (not recorded which). The sequence derives from an adult woman who had mild COVID-19 (a few samples of this study predate the infection). Cell type and time point are not known. V and J are TRBV19 and TRBJ2-7; possibly TRBD1 for D (6 bases). The CDR3 DNA reads TGTGCCAGTAAGGATGGAGCTGGGGGCTCCAACGAGCAGTACTTC. This sequence encodes CASKDGAGGSNEQYF.